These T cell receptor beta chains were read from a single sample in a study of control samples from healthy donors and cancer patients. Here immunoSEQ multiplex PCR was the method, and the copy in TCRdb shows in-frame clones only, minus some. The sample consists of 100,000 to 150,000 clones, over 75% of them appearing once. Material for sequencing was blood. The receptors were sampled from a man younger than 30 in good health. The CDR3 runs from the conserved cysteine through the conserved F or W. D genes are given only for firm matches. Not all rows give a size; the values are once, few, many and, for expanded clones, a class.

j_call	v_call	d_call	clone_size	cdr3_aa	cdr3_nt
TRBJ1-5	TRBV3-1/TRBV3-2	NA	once	CASSQVDSNQPQHF	TGTGCCAGCAGCCAAGTGGACAGCAATCAGCCCCAGCATTTT
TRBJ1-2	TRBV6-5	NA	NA	CASSLPGGYGYTF	TGTGCCAGCAGCCTACCCGGCGGTTATGGCTACACCTTC
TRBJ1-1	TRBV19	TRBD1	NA	CASSIGQGSMNTEAFF	TGTGCCAGTAGTATCGGACAGGGGAGTATGAACACTGAAGCTTTCTTT
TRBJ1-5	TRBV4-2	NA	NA	CASKGGMLGSNQPQHF	TGTGCCAGCAAGGGAGGCATGTTAGGGAGCAATCAGCCCCAGCATTTT
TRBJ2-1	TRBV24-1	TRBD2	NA	CATSVPRTSGTHEQFF	TGTGCCACCAGTGTCCCCCGGACTAGCGGGACGCATGAGCAGTTCTTC
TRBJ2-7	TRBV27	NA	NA	CASSLSSLQTYEQYF	TGTGCCAGCAGTTTATCGTCTTTGCAGACCTACGAGCAGTACTTC
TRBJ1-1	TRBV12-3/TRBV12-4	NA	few	CASSLQGTTEAFF	TGTGCCAGCAGCCTACAGGGCACCACTGAAGCTTTCTTT
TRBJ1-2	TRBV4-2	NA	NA	CASSQETF	TGTGCCAGCAGCCAAGAAACCTTC
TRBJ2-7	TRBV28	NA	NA	CASSYSLGQYF	TGTGCCAGCAGTTACTCCTTAGGCCAGTACTTC
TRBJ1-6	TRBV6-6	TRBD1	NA	CASSGGQSYNSPLHF	TGTGCCAGCAGTGGGGGACAGAGTTATAATTCACCCCTCCACTTT
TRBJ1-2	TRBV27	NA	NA	CASSRDGLYGYTF	TGTGCCAGCAGCCGGGACGGCCTCTATGGCTACACCTTC
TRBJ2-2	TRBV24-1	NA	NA	CATSDFVTGELFF	TGTGCCACCAGTGATTTCGTGACGGGGGAGCTGTTTTTT
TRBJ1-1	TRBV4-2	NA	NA	CASSQAIEAFF	TGTGCCAGCAGCCAAGCCATTGAAGCTTTCTTT
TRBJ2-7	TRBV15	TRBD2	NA	CATSRPGGISYEQYF	TGTGCCACCAGCAGGCCCGGGGGGATCTCCTACGAGCAGTACTTC
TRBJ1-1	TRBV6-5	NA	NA	CASSYYNTRGTTEAFF	TGTGCCAGCAGTTACTACAACACGAGGGGGACCACTGAAGCTTTCTTT
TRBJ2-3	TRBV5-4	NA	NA	CASSANLREVHTDTQYF	TGTGCCAGCAGCGCCAACCTTAGGGAAGTTCACACAGATACGCAGTATTTT
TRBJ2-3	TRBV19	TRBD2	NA	CASSLAGGGDTQYF	TGTGCCAGTAGCCTAGCGGGAGGCGGAGATACGCAGTATTTT
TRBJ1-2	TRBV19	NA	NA	CASSKAPLVEGNDYGYTF	TGTGCCAGTAGCAAGGCCCCTTTGGTGGAGGGGAACGACTATGGCTACACCTTC
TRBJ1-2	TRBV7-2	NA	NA	CASSLAQMANYGYTF	TGTGCCAGCAGCTTAGCGCAGATGGCCAACTATGGCTACACCTTC
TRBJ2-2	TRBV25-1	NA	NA	CASSDTGGSRTGELFF	TGTGCCAGCAGTGATACCGGCGGCAGTAGGACCGGGGAGCTGTTTTTT
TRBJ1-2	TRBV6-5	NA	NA	CASSYGEANYGYTF	TGTGCCAGCAGTTACGGTGAGGCTAACTATGGCTACACCTTC
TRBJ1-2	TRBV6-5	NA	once	CASSTELVYGYTF	TGTGCCAGCAGTACCGAGCTTGTCTATGGCTACACCTTC
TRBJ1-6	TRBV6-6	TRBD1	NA	CASSYGPPGQGDPLHF	TGTGCCAGCAGTTACGGACCACCGGGACAGGGGGACCCCCTCCACTTT
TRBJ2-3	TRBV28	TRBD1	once	CASIPDRRDTQYF	TGTGCCAGCATTCCGGACAGGAGAGATACGCAGTATTTT
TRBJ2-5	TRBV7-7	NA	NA	CASSLFPGGWQQETQYF	TGTGCCAGCAGCTTATTCCCTGGCGGGTGGCAGCAAGAGACCCAGTACTTC
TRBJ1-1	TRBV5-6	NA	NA	CASSSQGAEAFF	TGTGCCAGCAGCTCGCAGGGAGCTGAAGCTTTCTTT